The entry below describes one TCR beta chain. This sample is part of a study of blood T cell repertoires in COVID-19. Overall study context: Sites in the United States, Italy and Spain provided acute and convalescent COVID-19 samples.

TCRdb's table, derived via immunoSEQ multiplex PCR, lists solely in-frame clones and lacks some. The sample shows 170,000 or so clones, about 86% of them seen only once. The CDR3 totals 14 residues. The germline CDR1 and CDR2 sequences are LGHNA and YNFKEQ. V shed 4 bases and J 4 bases; nucleotides not matched to a gene: 4. The sequenced sample was peripheral blood. This TCR was sampled from a man aged 45-65 years with active or convalescent COVID-19. The chain couples TRBV4-2 to TRBJ1-2, with TRBD1 identical over 9 bases. The CDR3 nucleotides read TGTGCCAGCAGCCCTGGACAGGGGACCTATGGCTACACCTTC. Its protein is CASSPGQGTYGYTF.